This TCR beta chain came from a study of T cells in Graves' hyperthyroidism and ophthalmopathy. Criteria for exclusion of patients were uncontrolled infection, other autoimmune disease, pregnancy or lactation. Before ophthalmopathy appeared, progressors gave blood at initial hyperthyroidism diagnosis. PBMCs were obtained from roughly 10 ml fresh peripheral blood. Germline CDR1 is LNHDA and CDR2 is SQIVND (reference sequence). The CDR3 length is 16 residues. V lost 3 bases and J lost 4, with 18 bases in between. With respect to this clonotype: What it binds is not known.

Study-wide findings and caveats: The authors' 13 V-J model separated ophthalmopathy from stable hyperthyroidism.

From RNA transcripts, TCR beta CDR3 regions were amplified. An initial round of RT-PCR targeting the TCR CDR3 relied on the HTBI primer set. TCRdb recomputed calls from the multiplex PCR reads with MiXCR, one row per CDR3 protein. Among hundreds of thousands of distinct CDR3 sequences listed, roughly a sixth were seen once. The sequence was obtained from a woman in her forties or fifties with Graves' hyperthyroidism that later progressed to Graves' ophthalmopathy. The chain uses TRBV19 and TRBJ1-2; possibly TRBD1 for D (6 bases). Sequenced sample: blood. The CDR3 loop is CASSIRFRGDGYGYTF. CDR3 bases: TGTGCCAGTAGTATCAGATTTAGGGGGGACGGCTATGGCTACACCTTC.